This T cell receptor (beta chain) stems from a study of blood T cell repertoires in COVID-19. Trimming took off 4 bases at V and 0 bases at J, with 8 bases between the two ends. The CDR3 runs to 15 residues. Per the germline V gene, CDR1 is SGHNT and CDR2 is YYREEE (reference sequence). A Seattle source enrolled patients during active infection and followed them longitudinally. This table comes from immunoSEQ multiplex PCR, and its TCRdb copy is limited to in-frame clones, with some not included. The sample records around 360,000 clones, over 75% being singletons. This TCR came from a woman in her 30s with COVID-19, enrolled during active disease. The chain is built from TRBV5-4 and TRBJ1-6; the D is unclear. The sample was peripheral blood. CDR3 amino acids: CASSPGSSYNSPLHF. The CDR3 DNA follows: TGTGCCAGCAGCCCCGGTAGCTCCTATAATTCACCCCTCCACTTT.